This passage covers 30 T cell receptor beta chains from one sample sequenced in a study of OX40 agonist ivuxolimab in advanced cancers. Measured with immunoSEQ multiplex PCR; TCRdb has only the in-frame clones, and not every one. The data contain about 91,000 clones, around 90% of them singletons. The sequencing used CD4+ or CD8+ T cells sorted from blood, collected in a trial of the OX40 agonist ivuxolimab. The receptors here all came from an adult with an advanced solid tumor such as melanoma, head and neck, liver or kidney cancer.

The chain uses TRBV7-9 and TRBJ2-3; 7 nucleotides line up with TRBD2. The J segment lost 3 bases and the V segment lost 5 bases, leaving 2 bases of the junction unmatched. Looked up from germline, CDR1 is SEHNR and CDR2 is FQNEAQ (reference sequence). CDR3 length: 13 residues. CDR3 residues: CASSVGGTDTQYF. The CDR3 nucleotides read TGTGCCAGCAGCGTCGGGGGGACAGATACGCAGTATTTT.

The gene calls are TRBV18 and TRBJ2-1; 7 nucleotides agree with TRBD2. Germline V gene sequence: CDR1 KGHSH, CDR2 LQKENI. The CDR3 length is 13 residues. V gave up 0 bases and J gave up 9 bases; unmatched junction bases: 2. CDR3 sequence: CASSPPGGGEQFF. The CDR3, as DNA: TGTGCCAGCTCACCACCGGGGGGGGGTGAGCAGTTCTTC.

This clone was seen a single time. The rearrangement joins TRBV11-3 to TRBJ1-1; 7 positions agree with TRBD1. This CDR3 region has 15 residues. The trim removed 5 bases at V and 1 base at J, leaving 7 bases unmatched. Germline V gene lookup returns CDR1 SGHNT and CDR2 YENEEA. As DNA, the CDR3 is TGTGCCAGCAGCCTCCGGGGGACAGAGAACACTGAAGCTTTCTTT. It is translated as CASSLRGTENTEAFF.

This clone appeared a single time. The V and J genes are TRBV7-8 and TRBJ1-1, with D perhaps TRBD1 (6 bases). Trimming shortened V by 0 bases and J by 9 bases, and 8 bases separated the two germline ends. CDR1 SGHVS and CDR2 FQNEAQ come from the germline V gene. The length of the CDR3 is 12 residues. The CDR3: CASSLAQGQAFF. For the CDR3, the DNA is TGTGCCAGCAGCTTAGCGCAGGGGCAAGCTTTCTTT. The entire variable domain, with the rest obtained from reference TRBV7-8 and TRBJ1-1, is as follows: GAGVSQSPRYKVAKRGQDVALRCDPISGHVSLFWYQQALGQGPEFLTYFQNEAQLDKSGLPSDRFFAERPEGSVSTLKIQRTQQEDSAVYLCASSLAQGQAFFGQGTRLTVV.

CDR3 amino acids: CASSYSKGGYTEAFF. The CDR3 DNA is TGTGCCAGCAGTTACTCGAAAGGGGGATACACTGAAGCTTTCTTT. The V gene is TRBV6-5, the J gene TRBJ1-1, with D maybe TRBD1 (6 bases). V gave up 0 bases and J gave up 3 bases, with 11 bases separating them. The CDR3 runs to 15 residues. Germline V CDR1 and CDR2: MNHEY, SVGAGI.

This chain joins TRBV6-1 and TRBJ2-1; 10 positions match TRBD1. The CDR3 contains 15 residues. Germline trimming cut 2 bases from V and 7 bases from J; bases unmatched to any gene: 5. CDR1 and CDR2 (germline): MNHNS, SASEGT. The CDR3 loop is CASSERDRGQNEQFF. The CDR3 bases are TGTGCCAGCAGTGAACGGGACAGGGGTCAGAATGAGCAGTTCTTC.

This clone was seen only a few times. The chain joins TRBV4-3 to TRBJ1-5; D call uncertain. Germline CDR1 reads LGHNA; CDR2 reads YSLEER. The CDR3 is made up of 13 amino acids. Trimming took 0 bases from V and 4 from J, leaving 4 bases between them. The CDR3 loop reads CASSQDENQPQHF. CDR3 DNA sequence: TGCGCCAGCAGCCAAGATGAGAATCAGCCCCAGCATTTT.

The rearrangement links TRBV5-1 to TRBJ2-7; 8 positions match TRBD2. With V trimmed by 1 base and J by 0 bases, 3 bases remained unmatched. The CDR3 totals 15 residues. The germline gives CDR1 SGHRS, CDR2 YFSETQ. CDR3 in amino acids: CASSLSAGGSYEQYF. The CDR3 DNA is TGCGCCAGCAGCTTGTCCGCGGGGGGCTCCTACGAGCAGTACTTC.

This chain joins TRBV6-5 and TRBJ2-5; D is unresolved. CDR3 length: 13 amino acids. V shed 7 bases and J shed 0 bases, with 9 bases lying between them. CDR1 and CDR2 (germline): MNHEY, SVGAGI. This CDR3 reads CASTETYQETQYF. DNA of the CDR3: TGTGCCAGCACCGAAACCTACCAAGAGACCCAGTACTTC.

Comments on this clone: This CDR3 fails to terminate in the conserved phenylalanine or tryptophan, so it likely reflects a read error. V gene TRBV11-2 combines with J gene TRBJ1-6, with 7 bases fitting TRBD1. The CDR3 consists of 14 residues. CDR1 and CDR2 (germline): SGHAT, FQNNGV. The junction had 8 bases not matched to a gene; V was cut back by 4 bases and J by 11 bases. The CDR3, as DNA: TGTGCCAGCAGCTCGAATCCTACAGGGGCACCCCTCCACCTT. Translation gives CASSSNPTGAPLHL.

The chain has TRBV19 and TRBJ1-2; D unclear. Germline CDR1 LNHDA, CDR2 SQIVND (reference sequence). Trimming cost V 2 bases and J 8 bases, with 12 bases left between them. This CDR3 is 13 amino acids long. CDR3: CASSIRTQVGYTF. The DNA of the CDR3 is TGTGCCAGTAGTATACGGACCCAAGTCGGCTACACCTTC.

The chain links TRBV11-3 to TRBJ2-3, with D perhaps assigned TRBD1 or TRBD2 (5 bases each). Germline CDR1 reads SGHNT; CDR2 reads YENEEA. There are 13 residues in the CDR3. Trimming took off 5 bases at V and 2 bases at J, with 8 bases between the two ends. The CDR3 nucleotides read TGTGCCAGCAGCCGGGGCATCACAGATACGCAGTATTTT. Amino acid sequence: CASSRGITDTQYF.

This chain links TRBV5-4 with TRBJ1-2; 10 bases match TRBD1. The CDR3 extends over 14 amino acids. The V segment lost 4 bases and the J segment 5 bases; nucleotides outside the gene matches: 5. Germline CDR1 reads SGHNT; CDR2 reads YYREEE (reference sequence). The CDR3 DNA is TGTGCCAGCAGCAACCGGGACAGGGGATATGGCTACACCTTC. Translated, it gives CASSNRDRGYGYTF. Full variable domain (remainder filled in from reference TRBV5-4 and TRBJ1-2): ETGVTQSPTHLIKTRGQQVTLRCSSQSGHNTVSWYQQALGQGPQFIFQYYREEENGRGNFPPRFSGLQFPNYSSELNVNALELDDSALYLCASSNRDRGYGYTFGSGTRLTVV.

This clone was found once. The CDR3 end shows no conserved phenylalanine or tryptophan, and so a read error is likely. The J gene is TRBJ1-6, the V gene TRBV7-9; TRBD1 matches 8 bases. The CDR3 contains 16 residues. V was pared by 5 bases and J by 0 bases, with 3 bases of the junction left unmatched. Germline-derived CDR1 and CDR2 are SEHNR and FQNEAQ (reference sequence). The DNA of the CDR3 is TGTGCCAGCAGCACTGGACAGGGCTCCTATAATTCACCCCTCCACCTT. This sequence encodes CASSTGQGSYNSPLHL.

The chain uses TRBV6-5 and TRBJ2-4, with D uncertain. V dropped 3 bases and J dropped 7 bases, with 16 bases sitting between them. This CDR3 is 15 amino acids long. In germline, CDR1 is MNHEY, CDR2 SVGAGI. This chain's CDR3 is CASSYQSAPSNIQYF. DNA for the CDR3: TGTGCCAGCAGTTATCAGAGTGCCCCTTCGAACATTCAGTACTTC.

The genes are TRBV18 and TRBJ2-7; D is ambiguous. The CDR3 covers 13 residues. The ends were cut back, 3 bases at V and 2 bases at J, with 8 bases in the middle. Germline CDR1 reads KGHSH; CDR2 reads LQKENI. The CDR3 DNA reads TGTGCCAGCTCACCCAACAGCCCCTACGAGCAGTACTTC. Its protein is CASSPNSPYEQYF. The full variable domain, with the rest looked up from reference TRBV18 and TRBJ2-7, is NAGVMQNPRHLVRRRGQEARLRCSPMKGHSHVYWYRQLPEEGLKFMVYLQKENIIDESGMPKERFSAEFPKEGPSILRIQQVVRGDSAAYFCASSPNSPYEQYFGPGTRLTVT.

The V and J genes are TRBV7-3 and TRBJ2-1; no clear D gene. Germline V lookup: CDR1 SGHTA, CDR2 FQGTGA. The CDR3 is 12 residues long. V shed 4 bases and J shed 9 bases, with 10 bases lying between them. CDR3: CASSSLVGEQFF. The CDR3 bases are TGTGCCAGCAGCTCCCTAGTCGGTGAGCAGTTCTTC.

This chain uses TRBV5-1 with TRBJ1-6; 8 bases match TRBD1. CDR3 length equals 15 residues. CDR1 is SGHRS, CDR2 YFSETQ, per germline. J gave up 3 bases and V 4 bases, and 3 bases lay outside the gene matches. The CDR3 DNA is TGCGCCAGCAGCACCGGACAGGGCTATAATTCACCCCTCCACTTT. Translating gives CASSTGQGYNSPLHF.

The V and J genes are TRBV9 and TRBJ2-2; D is possibly TRBD1 (6 bases). Trimming removed 3 bases from V and 5 bases from J, with 14 bases in between. CDR1 is SGDLS, CDR2 YYNGEE, per germline. The CDR3 loop spans 15 amino acids. This chain's CDR3 is CASSAGVGYTGELFF. As DNA, the CDR3 is TGTGCCAGCAGCGCAGGGGTAGGGTATACCGGGGAGCTGTTTTTT.

The rearrangement joins TRBV2 to TRBJ1-1, with D maybe TRBD1 (5 bases). The ends were cut back, 6 bases at V and 0 bases at J, with 11 bases in the middle. The CDR3 length is 14 residues. Per the germline V gene, CDR1 is SNHLY and CDR2 is FYNNEI. In DNA, the CDR3 is TGTGCCAGCAGGGTTGACAGCATGAACACTGAAGCTTTCTTT. It codes for CASRVDSMNTEAFF. Looking up the rest from reference TRBV2 and TRBJ1-1 gives the full variable domain: EPEVTQTPSHQVTQMGQEVILRCVPISNHLYFYWYRQILGQKVEFLVSFYNNEISEKSEIFDDQFSVERPDGSNFTLKIRSTKLEDSAMYFCASRVDSMNTEAFFGQGTRLTVV.

The V and J genes are TRBV7-8 and TRBJ1-4, with D possibly matching TRBD1 (6 bases). V was clipped by 1 base and J by 6 bases, with 15 bases between them. Germline V gene data show CDR1 as SGHVS and CDR2 as FQNEAQ. This CDR3 has 16 residues. CDR3 protein: CASSLVIWGAHEKLFF. CDR3 DNA sequence: TGTGCCAGCAGCTTAGTTATATGGGGGGCCCATGAAAAACTGTTTTTT.

This clone was seen just once. CDR3: CASSPISGLTYEQYF. CDR3 in DNA: TGTGCCAGCAGCCCGATATCGGGTCTAACCTACGAGCAGTACTTC. The genes are TRBV5-6 and TRBJ2-7; D is ambiguous. The CDR3 is made up of 15 amino acids. The V and J ends lost 4 bases and 2 bases respectively, with 16 bases between them. CDR1 SGHDT and CDR2 YYEEEE come from the germline V gene.

This chain joins TRBV6-6 and TRBJ1-5; D is perhaps TRBD1 (5 bases). With 4 bases removed from V and 6 bases from J, the gap between germline ends came to 16 bases. The CDR3 length is 15 residues. The germline V gene encodes CDR1 MNHNY and CDR2 SVGAGI (reference sequence). In DNA form, the CDR3 reads TGTGCCAGCAGTTCGGACACGGGCCTCAGTCAGCCCCAGCATTTT. Translation: CASSSDTGLSQPQHF.

This clone has a handful of counts. The chain carries TRBV10-1 and TRBJ2-2; possibly TRBD1 for D (6 bases). CDR3 length: 17 residues. Germline values: CDR1 WNHNN, CDR2 SYGVQD (reference sequence). V dropped 3 bases and J dropped 0 bases, with 14 bases sitting between them. Written as DNA, the CDR3 is TGCGCCAGCAGTGAATGGGACAACTACGCGAACACCGGGGAGCTGTTTTTT. Amino acids: CASSEWDNYANTGELFF.

The chain has TRBV6-5 and TRBJ1-3; no clear D gene. Germline CDR1 is MNHEY and CDR2 is SVGAGI. Trimming took off 3 bases at V and 0 bases at J, with 12 bases between the two ends. The CDR3 consists of 16 residues. Written as DNA, the CDR3 is TGTGCCAGCAGTTATGGCAGACTGGCCTCTGGAAACACCATATATTTT. It encodes CASSYGRLASGNTIYF.

There are a few counts of this clone. The rearrangement links TRBV5-4 to TRBJ2-6; D remains ambiguous. Germline lookup yields CDR1 SGHNT and CDR2 YYREEE (reference sequence). V gave up 4 bases and J gave up 4 bases, with 9 bases separating them. CDR3 length equals 14 residues. The CDR3 nucleotides read TGTGCCAGCAGCGCCCGGACCGGGGCCAACGTCCTGACTTTC. This codes for CASSARTGANVLTF.

This clone has just one count. The V call is TRBV2, the J call TRBJ2-4; D gene unclear. This CDR3 has 14 residues. CDR1 is SNHLY, CDR2 FYNNEI, per germline. Trimming shortened V by 6 bases and J by 4 bases, and 13 bases separated the two germline ends. The DNA for the CDR3 is TGTGCCAGCAGGGAACTCAAGGGTAAAAACATTCAGTACTTC. This gives the protein CASRELKGKNIQYF. The full variable domain, its missing parts supplied by reference TRBV2 and TRBJ2-4, is EPEVTQTPSHQVTQMGQEVILRCVPISNHLYFYWYRQILGQKVEFLVSFYNNEISEKSEIFDDQFSVERPDGSNFTLKIRSTKLEDSAMYFCASRELKGKNIQYFGAGTRLSVL.

This chain uses TRBV6-6 with TRBJ2-5, with unresolved D. The CDR3 contains 14 residues. Germline V lookup: CDR1 MNHNY, CDR2 SVGAGI (reference sequence). V was clipped by 0 bases and J by 1 base, with 6 bases between them. The CDR3 reads CASSYSLTQETQYF. The CDR3 DNA sequence: TGTGCCAGCAGTTACTCGTTGACCCAAGAGACCCAGTACTTC.

The chain links TRBV2 to TRBJ2-5; the D gene is possibly TRBD2 (6 bases). CDR3 length: 15 amino acids. V was trimmed by 2 bases and J by 5 bases, leaving 15 bases between them. Per germline, CDR1 SNHLY and CDR2 FYNNEI. CDR3 nucleotides: TGTGCCAGCAGTGAACTAGGAGTAGGAGGGGAGACCCAGTACTTC. Encoded protein: CASSELGVGGETQYF.

J is TRBJ2-7 and V is TRBV2, with D hard to call. Germline values: CDR1 SNHLY, CDR2 FYNNEI. V was shortened by 11 bases and J by 2 bases, with 10 bases between the two germline ends. This CDR3 is 11 amino acids long. The CDR3 loop reads CAWTATYEQYF. The CDR3 nucleotides read TGTGCCTGGACCGCTACCTACGAGCAGTACTTC.